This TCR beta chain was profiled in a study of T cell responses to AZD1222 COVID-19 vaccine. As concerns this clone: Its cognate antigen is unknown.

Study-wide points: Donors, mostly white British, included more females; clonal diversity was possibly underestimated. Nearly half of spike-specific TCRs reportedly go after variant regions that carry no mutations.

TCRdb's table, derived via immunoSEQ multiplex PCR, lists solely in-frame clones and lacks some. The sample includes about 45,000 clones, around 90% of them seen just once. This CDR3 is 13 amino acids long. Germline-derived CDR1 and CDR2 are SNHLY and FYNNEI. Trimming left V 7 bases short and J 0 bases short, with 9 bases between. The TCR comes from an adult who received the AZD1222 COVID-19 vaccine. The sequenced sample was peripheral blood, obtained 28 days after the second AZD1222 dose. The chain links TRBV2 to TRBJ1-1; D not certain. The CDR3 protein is CASTDGMNTEAFF. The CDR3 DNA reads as TGTGCCAGCACGGACGGGATGAACACTGAAGCTTTCTTT.